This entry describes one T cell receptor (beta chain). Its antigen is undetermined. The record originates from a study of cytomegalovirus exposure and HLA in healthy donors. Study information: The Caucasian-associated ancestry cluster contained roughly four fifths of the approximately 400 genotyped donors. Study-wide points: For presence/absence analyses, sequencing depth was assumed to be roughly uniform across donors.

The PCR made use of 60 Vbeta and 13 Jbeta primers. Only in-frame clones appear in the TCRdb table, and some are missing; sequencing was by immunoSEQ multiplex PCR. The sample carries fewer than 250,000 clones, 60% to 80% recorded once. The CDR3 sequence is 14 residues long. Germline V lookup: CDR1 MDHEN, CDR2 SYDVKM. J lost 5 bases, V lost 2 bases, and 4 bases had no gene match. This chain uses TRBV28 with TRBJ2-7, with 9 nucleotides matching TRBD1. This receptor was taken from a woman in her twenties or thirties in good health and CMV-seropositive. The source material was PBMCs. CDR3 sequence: CASSLPQGAHEQYF. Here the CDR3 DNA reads TGTGCCAGCAGTTTACCACAGGGGGCCCACGAGCAGTACTTC.